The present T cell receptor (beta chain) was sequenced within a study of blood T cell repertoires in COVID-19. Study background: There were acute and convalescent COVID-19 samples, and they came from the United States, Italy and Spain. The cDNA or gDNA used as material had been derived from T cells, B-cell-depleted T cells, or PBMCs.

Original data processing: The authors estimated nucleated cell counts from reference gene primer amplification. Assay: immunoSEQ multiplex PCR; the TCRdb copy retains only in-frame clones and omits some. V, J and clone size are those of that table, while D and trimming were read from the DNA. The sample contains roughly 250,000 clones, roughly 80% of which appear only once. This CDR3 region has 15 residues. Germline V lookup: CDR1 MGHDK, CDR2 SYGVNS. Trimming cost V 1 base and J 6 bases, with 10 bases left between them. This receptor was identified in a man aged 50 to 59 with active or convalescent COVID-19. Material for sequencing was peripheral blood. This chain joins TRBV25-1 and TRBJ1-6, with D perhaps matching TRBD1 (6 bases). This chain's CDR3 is CASSESRGINSPLHF. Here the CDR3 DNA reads TGTGCCAGCAGTGAATCGAGGGGGATTAATTCACCCCTCCACTTT. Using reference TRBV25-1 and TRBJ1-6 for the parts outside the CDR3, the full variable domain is EADIYQTPRYLVIGTGKKITLECSQTMGHDKMYWYQQDPGMELHLIHYSYGVNSTEKGDLSSESTVSRIRTEHFPLTLESARPSHTSQYLCASSESRGINSPLHFGNGTRLTVT.